The clone carrying this T cell receptor beta chain was seen more than once but under ten times. Its antigen is unidentified. This specimen belongs to a study of post-analysis software for immune sequencing data. Study-wide background: Relapsing-remitting, secondary progressive and progressive-relapsing multiple sclerosis were all included among the disease courses. Regarding the study as a whole: Patients used about 5 TRBV segments, including TRBV5-6, TRBV5-1 and TRBV20-1, more often than controls. Multiple sclerosis patients showed significantly lower normalized Chao1 diversity than controls did. Same-batch preparations were strongly co-clustered by F measure.

The TCR beta cDNA libraries carried unique molecular identifiers. Around 500,000 cDNA molecules were obtained per 1 to 10 million input T cells. TCRdb redid the calling of the PCR reads with MiXCR, one entry per CDR3 protein. The table lists 750,000 to 950,000 distinct CDR3 sequences, around 53% of them singletons, with roughly 4.4% in the top ten. This CDR3 has 14 residues. Trimming cost V 3 bases and J 6 bases; bases outside gene matches: 5. Germline CDR1 SGHDT, CDR2 YYEEEE. Sequencing was done on a sample of blood. This chain links TRBV5-6 with TRBJ2-7, with 11 bases fitting TRBD1. The sequence was collected from a girl aged 5-17 years with multiple sclerosis. DNA for the CDR3: TGTGCCAGCAGCTGGGACAGGGGGTTCCGCGAGCAGTACTTC. The encoded protein is CASSWDRGFREQYF.